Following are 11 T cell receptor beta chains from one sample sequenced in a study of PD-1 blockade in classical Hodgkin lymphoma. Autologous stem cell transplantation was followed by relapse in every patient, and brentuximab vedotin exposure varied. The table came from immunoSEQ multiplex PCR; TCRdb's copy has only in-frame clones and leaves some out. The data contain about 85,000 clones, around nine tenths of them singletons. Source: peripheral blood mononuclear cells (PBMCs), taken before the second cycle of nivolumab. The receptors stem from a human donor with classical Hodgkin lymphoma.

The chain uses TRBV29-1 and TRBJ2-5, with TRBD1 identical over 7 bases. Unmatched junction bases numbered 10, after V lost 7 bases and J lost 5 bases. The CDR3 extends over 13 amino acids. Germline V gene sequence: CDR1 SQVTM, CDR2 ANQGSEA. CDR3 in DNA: TGCAGCGCCTCACAACAGGGGCTGGAGACCCAGTACTTC. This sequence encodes CSASQQGLETQYF.

The CDR3 protein is CASSFWRGDRTDTQYF. In DNA form, the CDR3 reads TGTGCCAGCAGTTTTTGGCGAGGGGATCGCACAGATACGCAGTATTTT. The V and J genes are TRBV27 and TRBJ2-3; D might be TRBD1 or TRBD2, each matching 5 bases. V lost 3 bases and J 1 base, leaving 14 bases between the germline ends. Germline V gene lookup returns CDR1 MNHEY and CDR2 SMNVEV (reference sequence). The CDR3 extends over 16 amino acids.

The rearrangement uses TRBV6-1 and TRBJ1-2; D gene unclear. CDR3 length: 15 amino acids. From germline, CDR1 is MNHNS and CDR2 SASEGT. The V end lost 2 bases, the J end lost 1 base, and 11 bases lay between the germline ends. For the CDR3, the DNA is TGTGCCAGCAGTGAATTGGGTGCGGGTAACTATGGCTACACCTTC. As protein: CASSELGAGNYGYTF.

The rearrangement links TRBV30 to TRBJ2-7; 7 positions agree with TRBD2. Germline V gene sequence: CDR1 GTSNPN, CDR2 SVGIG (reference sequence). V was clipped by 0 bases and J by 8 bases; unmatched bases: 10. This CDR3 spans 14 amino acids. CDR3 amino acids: CAWSVLGTTFQQYF. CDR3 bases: TGTGCCTGGAGTGTACTCGGGACTACTTTCCAGCAGTACTTC.

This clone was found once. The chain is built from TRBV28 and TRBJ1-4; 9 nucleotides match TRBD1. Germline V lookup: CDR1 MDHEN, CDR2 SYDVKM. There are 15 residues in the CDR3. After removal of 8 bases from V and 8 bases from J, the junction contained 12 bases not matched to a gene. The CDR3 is CASGITGQGTEKLFF. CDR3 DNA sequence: TGTGCCAGCGGAATAACGGGACAGGGCACCGAAAAACTGTTTTTT. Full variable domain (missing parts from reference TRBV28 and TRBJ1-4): DVKVTQSSRYLVKRTGEKVFLECVQDMDHENMFWYRQDPGLGLRLIYFSYDVKMKEKGDIPEGYSVSREKKERFSLILESASTNQTSMYLCASGITGQGTEKLFFGSGTQLSVL.

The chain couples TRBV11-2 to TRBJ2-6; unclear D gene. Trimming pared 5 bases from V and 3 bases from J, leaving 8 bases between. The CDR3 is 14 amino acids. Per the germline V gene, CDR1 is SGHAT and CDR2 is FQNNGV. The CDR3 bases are TGTGCCAGCAGCCCTTCTCTTGGGGCCAACGTCCTGACTTTC. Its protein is CASSPSLGANVLTF.

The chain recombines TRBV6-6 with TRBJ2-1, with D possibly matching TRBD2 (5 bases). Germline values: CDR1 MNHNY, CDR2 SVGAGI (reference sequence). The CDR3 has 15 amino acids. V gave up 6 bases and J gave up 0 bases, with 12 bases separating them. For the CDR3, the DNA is TGTGCCAGCAGCCGGAGAGCGGACTCCTACAATGAGCAGTTCTTC. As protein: CASSRRADSYNEQFF.

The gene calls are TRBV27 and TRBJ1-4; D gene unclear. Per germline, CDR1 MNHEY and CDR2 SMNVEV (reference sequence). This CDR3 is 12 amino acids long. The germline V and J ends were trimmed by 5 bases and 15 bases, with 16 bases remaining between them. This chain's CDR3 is CASSALWGRVFF. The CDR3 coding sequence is TGTGCCAGCAGTGCCCTATGGGGAAGGGTGTTTTTT. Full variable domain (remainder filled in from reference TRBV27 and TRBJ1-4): EAQVTQNPRYLITVTGKKLTVTCSQNMNHEYMSWYRQDPGLGLRQIYYSMNVEVTDKGDVPEGYKVSRKEKRNFPLILESPSPNQTSLYFCASSALWGRVFFGSGTQLSVL.

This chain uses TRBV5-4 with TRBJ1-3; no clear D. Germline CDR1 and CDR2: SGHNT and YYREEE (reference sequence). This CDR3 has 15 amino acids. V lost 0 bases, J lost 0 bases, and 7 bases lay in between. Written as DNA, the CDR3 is TGTGCCAGCAGCTTGGGCATTGTCTCTGGAAACACCATATATTTT. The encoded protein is CASSLGIVSGNTIYF.

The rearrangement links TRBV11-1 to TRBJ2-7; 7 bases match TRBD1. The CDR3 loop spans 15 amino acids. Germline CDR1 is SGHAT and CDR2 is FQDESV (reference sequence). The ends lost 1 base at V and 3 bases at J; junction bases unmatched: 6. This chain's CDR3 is CASSLDGTAYYEQYF. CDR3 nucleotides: TGTGCCAGCAGCTTAGACGGGACAGCATACTACGAGCAGTACTTC.

The CDR3 sequence is CASSQQGTNEKLFF. The CDR3 DNA follows: TGTGCCAGCAGCCAACAGGGAACTAATGAAAAACTGTTTTTT. The genes are TRBV7-9 and TRBJ1-4; perhaps TRBD1 as D (6 bases). The length of the CDR3 is 14 residues. Germline V lookup: CDR1 SEHNR, CDR2 FQNEAQ (reference sequence). V was trimmed by 5 bases and J by 1 base, leaving 8 bases between them.